The 22 T cell receptor beta chains below all came from one sample that was sequenced in a study of early T cells in non-severe SARS-CoV-2 infection. From the 5' RACE reads, TCRdb called clonotypes with MiXCR, one entry per CDR3 protein. This sample has approximately 66,000 distinct CDR3 sequences; around 14% occur once, and the top ten carry 5.2%. Sequencing was carried out using whole blood. The source is an adult who was a healthcare worker with PCR-confirmed SARS-CoV-2 infection or an uninfected control (not recorded which).

This clonotype was observed at least ten times. The chain has TRBV20-1 and TRBJ1-2; D gene unclear. This CDR3 contains 12 residues. CDR1 is DFQATT, CDR2 SNEGSKA, per germline (reference sequence). V was pared by 4 bases and J by 3 bases, with 9 bases between. Written as DNA, the CDR3 is TGCAGTGCTAAACTAAGGGACTATGGCTACACCTTC. Its protein is CSAKLRDYGYTF.

This clonotype was detected only a few times. The rearrangement joins TRBV20-1 to TRBJ2-2; 9 nucleotides line up with TRBD1. The ends lost 5 bases at V and 0 bases at J; junction bases unmatched: 4. Germline V gene lookup returns CDR1 DFQATT and CDR2 SNEGSKA (reference sequence). The CDR3 length is 15 residues. In nucleotides, the CDR3 is TGCAGTGCTCTTTGGACAGGGGCGAACACCGGGGAGCTGTTTTTT. Protein: CSALWTGANTGELFF.

This clonotype was seen at least ten times. The chain combines TRBV11-3 with TRBJ2-1; the D gene is possibly TRBD1 (6 bases). From germline, CDR1 is SGHNT and CDR2 YENEEA. This CDR3 contains 15 residues. V dropped 1 base and J dropped 8 bases, with 15 bases sitting between them. CDR3 region: CASSLGSTGMDEQFF. The CDR3 region has the DNA TGTGCCAGCAGCTTAGGATCAACAGGGATGGATGAGCAGTTCTTC.

CDR3 amino acids: CSVERLQGGYTF. In DNA, the CDR3 is TGCAGCGTTGAGCGTCTACAGGGCGGCTACACCTTC. This chain connects TRBV29-1 to TRBJ1-2; TRBD1 is a possible D gene (6 bases). The germline V gene encodes CDR1 SQVTM and CDR2 ANQGSEA. The CDR3 consists of 12 residues. The V gene lost 3 bases and the J gene lost 8 bases, with 13 bases spanning the gap.

The chain carries TRBV20-1 and TRBJ2-1, with unresolved D. The length of the CDR3 is 14 residues. Germline V gene data show CDR1 as DFQATT and CDR2 as SNEGSKA (reference sequence). Trimming removed 3 bases at V and 6 bases at J, with 15 bases between. CDR3 nucleotides: TGCAGTGCTAGTAGGGTCCGGCGTAGCAATGAGCAGTTCTTC. Its translation: CSASRVRRSNEQFF.

The V call is TRBV28, the J call TRBJ1-1, with D perhaps TRBD1 (6 bases). This CDR3 has 14 residues. V lost 4 bases and J lost 5, with 14 bases in between. Per germline, CDR1 MDHEN and CDR2 SYDVKM. The CDR3 region is CASSSLGGLTEAFF. CDR3 DNA sequence: TGTGCCAGCAGTTCCCTGGGGGGGCTTACTGAAGCTTTCTTT.

The chain uses TRBV30 and TRBJ2-1; possible D gene TRBD2, 5 bases. The V and J ends lost 3 bases and 7 bases respectively, with 13 bases between them. The CDR3 is 13 amino acids. In germline, CDR1 is GTSNPN, CDR2 SVGIG (reference sequence). The CDR3 loop is CAWRSERRNEQFF. The DNA for the CDR3 is TGTGCCTGGAGGTCCGAAAGGAGGAATGAGCAGTTCTTC.

The rearrangement uses TRBV28 and TRBJ2-7; D may match TRBD1 or TRBD2 (6 bases each). Germline CDR1 is MDHEN and CDR2 is SYDVKM. V was clipped by 5 bases and J by 7 bases, with 12 bases between them. The CDR3 contains 12 residues. CDR3 sequence: CASSLQGGEQYF. For the CDR3, the DNA is TGTGCCAGCAGTCTACAGGGAGGAGAGCAGTACTTC.

The chain uses TRBV5-1 and TRBJ2-3; TRBD2 matches 7 bases. V was clipped by 2 bases and J by 9 bases; unmatched bases: 6. Germline loops: CDR1 SGHRS, CDR2 YFSETQ. This CDR3 comprises 13 residues. CDR3 in DNA: TGCGCCAGCAGCTTTCAAGCGGGGAGGACGCAGTATTTT. Translated: CASSFQAGRTQYF.

The chain uses TRBV10-3 and TRBJ2-7; D remains unclear. The germline V gene has CDR1 ENHRY and CDR2 SYGVKD. The V gene lost 3 bases and the J gene lost 2 bases, with 11 bases spanning the gap. This CDR3 has 14 amino acids. CDR3 DNA: TGTGCCATCAGTGATCAGCCCCGACCCTACGAGCAGTACTTC. It is translated as CAISDQPRPYEQYF.

The chain employs TRBV12-3 or TRBV12-4 and TRBJ1-1; 8 nucleotides match TRBD1. With V trimmed by 6 bases and J by 0 bases, 0 bases remained unmatched. This CDR3 region has 13 residues. The CDR3 region has the DNA TGTGCCAGCAGGGACAGGGTGAACACTGAAGCTTTCTTT. Translation gives CASRDRVNTEAFF.

The chain uses TRBV27 and TRBJ1-4; D remains unclear. Germline V gives CDR1 MNHEY, CDR2 SMNVEV (reference sequence). V was clipped by 5 bases and J by 5 bases, with 12 bases between them. The CDR3 loop spans 14 amino acids. The CDR3 nucleotides are TGTGCCAGCAGTCCTCGGGTCCGGAATGAAAAACTGTTTTTT. It encodes CASSPRVRNEKLFF.

This clonotype showed up just a few times. This chain links TRBV20-1 with TRBJ2-7, with 7 bases lining up with TRBD1. Germline values: CDR1 DFQATT, CDR2 SNEGSKA (reference sequence). CDR3 size: 12 residues. Trimming removed 4 bases from V and 5 bases from J; junction bases left unmatched: 5. This CDR3 reads CSATGQFHEQYF. The CDR3 nucleotides are TGCAGTGCTACGGGACAGTTCCACGAGCAGTACTTC.

The sample holds a few counts of this clonotype. The chain employs TRBV20-1 and TRBJ2-7; a weak D match, TRBD1 (5 bases). V dropped 0 bases and J dropped 6 bases, with 18 bases sitting between them. This CDR3 spans 15 amino acids. CDR1 and CDR2 from the germline V gene are DFQATT and SNEGSKA (reference sequence). The CDR3, as DNA: TGCAGTGCTAGAGATGGGATGACAGATTATGGCGAGCAGTACTTC. Its protein is CSARDGMTDYGEQYF.

This chain uses TRBV20-1 with TRBJ2-7; 7 bases map to TRBD1. Unmatched junction bases numbered 11, after V lost 6 bases and J lost 3 bases. The CDR3 has 14 amino acids. Germline CDR1 and CDR2: DFQATT and SNEGSKA (reference sequence). Here the CDR3 reads CSATTGTANYEQYF. CDR3 in DNA: TGCAGTGCAACTACCGGGACAGCTAACTACGAGCAGTACTTC.

This clonotype was counted only a few times. The chain combines TRBV5-1 with TRBJ1-1, with unresolved D. Trimming stripped 0 bases from V and 5 bases from J, with 8 bases between. The length of the CDR3 is 13 residues. Germline V gene data show CDR1 as SGHRS and CDR2 as YFSETQ. CDR3 loop: CASSLVVKTEAFF. CDR3 in DNA: TGCGCCAGCAGCTTGGTGGTCAAGACTGAAGCTTTCTTT.

In its sample, this clonotype was seen a few times. The chain uses TRBV6-2 or TRBV6-3 and TRBJ2-3, with 9 nucleotides matching TRBD2. The trim removed 6 bases at V and 9 bases at J, leaving 4 bases unmatched. The CDR3 totals 12 residues. Germline CDR1 and CDR2: MNHEY and SVGEGT. CDR3 in DNA: TGTGCCAGCAGGCTAGCGGGGTCAACGCAGTATTTT. Translation: CASRLAGSTQYF.

This clonotype was observed at least ten times. The V and J genes are TRBV24-1 and TRBJ2-1; D is unresolved. V was trimmed by 9 bases and J by 4 bases, leaving 12 bases between them. This CDR3 spans 13 amino acids. Per germline, CDR1 KGHDR and CDR2 SFDVKD. As DNA, the CDR3 is TGTGCCACCTCCTCTCGGCAGTACAATGAGCAGTTCTTC. Protein sequence: CATSSRQYNEQFF.

This clonotype was recorded at least ten times. The V and J genes are TRBV3-1 and TRBJ2-7, with 11 bases lining up with TRBD2. V shed 1 base and J 4 bases; nucleotides not matched to a gene: 3. The CDR3 has 15 amino acids. Per the germline V gene, CDR1 is LGHDT and CDR2 is YNNKEL (reference sequence). The CDR3 region has the DNA TGTGCCAGCAGCCAAGCCGGGACTAGCGGTTACGAGCAGTACTTC. Translated, it gives CASSQAGTSGYEQYF.

This clonotype appeared many times. The CDR3 coding sequence is TGTGCCAGCATTCCCGGGAGGGGATTCGGGTATGGCTACACCTTC. This gives the protein CASIPGRGFGYGYTF. The chain carries TRBV6-6 and TRBJ1-2, with D possibly matching TRBD1 (5 bases). Per the germline V gene, CDR1 is MNHNY and CDR2 is SVGAGI (reference sequence). The CDR3 runs 15 residues. The V end was cut by 7 bases, the J end by 5 bases, with 20 bases between.

The rearrangement joins TRBV18 to TRBJ1-3; D may be TRBD1 (6 bases). Germline V lookup: CDR1 KGHSH, CDR2 LQKENI. The CDR3 runs to 15 residues. The V end lost 2 bases, the J end lost 0 bases, and 8 bases lay between the germline ends. The CDR3 DNA is TGTGCCAGCTCACCAGACAGGCTCTCTGGAAACACCATATATTTT. This sequence encodes CASSPDRLSGNTIYF.

This clonotype appeared a few times. The chain joins TRBV20-1 to TRBJ2-5; 10 bases match TRBD2. The ends lost 0 bases at V and 5 bases at J; junction bases unmatched: 3. Germline CDR1 DFQATT, CDR2 SNEGSKA (reference sequence). The length of the CDR3 is 14 residues. Written as DNA, the CDR3 is TGCAGTGCTAGAGATACACTAGCGGGGGAGACCCAGTACTTC. Translated: CSARDTLAGETQYF.